These 14 T cell receptor beta chains share one sample of origin, sequenced in a study of cytomegalovirus exposure and HLA in healthy donors. Primers: 60 Vbeta forward and 13 Jbeta reverse. Sequencing was performed with immunoSEQ multiplex PCR; in TCRdb, only in-frame clones are kept and a portion is missing. Here the sample spans more than 150,000 clones, around 80% being singletons. Sequenced: PBMCs. The receptors originated from a girl between 5 and 17 years old in good health and CMV-seropositive.

The chain links TRBV7-3 to TRBJ2-3, with 12 bases aligning to TRBD2. The germline V gene encodes CDR1 SGHTA and CDR2 FQGTGA. V gave up 0 bases and J gave up 0 bases; unmatched junction bases: 4. The CDR3 covers 18 residues. The CDR3 DNA is TGTGCCAGCAGCTTAACGCTAGCGGGAGGGACTAGCACAGATACGCAGTATTTT. Translated, it gives CASSLTLAGGTSTDTQYF.

The rearrangement joins TRBV11-2 to TRBJ2-5, with unresolved D. V shed 10 bases and J shed 5 bases, with 20 bases lying between them. There are 14 residues in the CDR3. Germline assignment: CDR1 SGHAT and CDR2 FQNNGV. The CDR3 region has the DNA TGTGCCACCAAGGTCGGGTCAGCTCGCGAGACCCAGTACTTC. Its translation is CATKVGSARETQYF.

This chain links TRBV5-1 with TRBJ2-5; 7 positions agree with TRBD2. The CDR3 contains 15 residues. CDR1 and CDR2 (germline): SGHRS, YFSETQ. The V gene end was trimmed by 0 bases and the J gene end by 5 bases; junction bases not matched to a gene: 7. CDR3 amino acids: CASSLGSGTRETQYF. The DNA for the CDR3 is TGCGCCAGCAGCTTGGGGAGCGGGACGCGGGAGACCCAGTACTTC.

The V and J genes are TRBV30 and TRBJ2-5, with no clear D. The assigned J gene may be wrong: the sequence end matches TRBJ2-7 better. The CDR3 runs to 14 residues. Germline V gives CDR1 GTSNPN, CDR2 SVGIG (reference sequence). CDR3 bases: TGTGCCTGGAGTGTGGATCCCCCTCCAGGCGAGCAGTACTTC. Translated: CAWSVDPPPGEQYF.

The chain links TRBV15 to TRBJ1-1; possibly TRBD1 for D (5 bases). Trimming stripped 3 bases from V and 1 base from J, with 6 bases between. The V gene's germline CDR1 is LNHNV and CDR2 YYDKDF (reference sequence). CDR3 length equals 13 residues. CDR3 sequence: CATSRGPNTEAFF. The CDR3 region has the DNA TGTGCCACCAGCAGGGGGCCGAACACTGAAGCTTTCTTT.

Note on this clone: Mismatch with germline at one junction end may stem from a read error. The chain links TRBV7-9 to TRBJ1-1; D unresolved. The CDR3 contains 12 residues. Germline CDR1 is SEHNR and CDR2 is FQNEAQ (reference sequence). This chain's CDR3 is CSSSFQNTEAFF. The CDR3 DNA is TGTTCCAGCAGCTTTCAGAACACTGAAGCTTTCTTT.

The chain employs TRBV28 and TRBJ1-2; D remains unclear. CDR3 length: 18 amino acids. Trimming stripped 6 bases from V and 5 bases from J, with 28 bases between. Per the germline V gene, CDR1 is MDHEN and CDR2 is SYDVKM. The CDR3 loop reads CASSPPTNLPGWRYGYTF. The CDR3 bases are TGTGCCAGCAGCCCCCCTACTAACCTACCCGGATGGCGGTATGGCTACACCTTC.

V and J are TRBV10-1 and TRBJ2-2, with 11 bases fitting TRBD2. CDR1 and CDR2 from the germline V gene are WNHNN and SYGVQD (reference sequence). J gave up 3 bases and V 4 bases, and 1 base lay outside the gene matches. The CDR3 contains 15 residues. The CDR3 reads CASSVAGGYTGELFF. CDR3 nucleotide sequence: TGCGCCAGCAGTGTAGCGGGAGGGTACACCGGGGAGCTGTTTTTT.

The V gene is TRBV27, the J gene TRBJ2-7; tentatively, D is TRBD2 (6 bases). CDR1 is MNHEY and CDR2 is SMNVEV in the germline V gene (reference sequence). This CDR3 region has 14 residues. Trimming shortened V by 2 bases and J by 2 bases, and 10 bases separated the two germline ends. CDR3 region: CASSLSGYAYEQYF. As DNA, the CDR3 is TGTGCCAGCAGTTTAAGCGGGTACGCCTACGAGCAGTACTTC.

This clone was counted once. The chain's CDR3 is CASSESAGGFYEQYF. CDR3 coding DNA: TGCGCCAGCAGTGAGTCCGCGGGAGGATTCTACGAGCAGTACTTC. V is TRBV10-1 and J is TRBJ2-7; the match to TRBD2 covers 8 bases. The CDR3 has 15 residues. With 0 bases clipped from V and 3 bases from J, the junction kept 4 bases outside the gene matches. CDR1 is WNHNN, CDR2 SYGVQD, per germline (reference sequence).

The genes are TRBV5-4 and TRBJ1-3; TRBD1 matches 7 bases. The germline V gene has CDR1 SGHNT and CDR2 YYREEE (reference sequence). The trim removed 7 bases at V and 4 bases at J, leaving 8 bases unmatched. CDR3 size: 14 residues. CDR3 in amino acids: CASQDRVGGNTIYF. Here the CDR3 DNA reads TGTGCCAGCCAAGACAGGGTGGGGGGAAACACCATATATTTT.

The chain links TRBV5-6 to TRBJ2-1, with 14 bases lining up with TRBD2. CDR1 and CDR2 (germline): SGHDT, YYEEEE. This CDR3 has 15 amino acids. V gave up 2 bases and J gave up 7 bases; unmatched junction bases: 2. The CDR3 nucleotides read TGTGCCAGCAGCTTTGGACTAGCGGGAGGAAATGAGCAGTTCTTC. Translation gives CASSFGLAGGNEQFF.

This clone appeared once. The J gene is TRBJ2-3, the V gene TRBV7-8; 7 positions agree with TRBD2. With 6 bases clipped from V and 7 bases from J, the junction kept 7 bases outside the gene matches. Per germline, CDR1 SGHVS and CDR2 FQNEAQ. The CDR3 is 13 amino acids. DNA for the CDR3: TGTGCCAGCAGGGGAGGGTTAGTGTATACGCAGTATTTT. The encoded protein is CASRGGLVYTQYF.

The chain couples TRBV25-1 to TRBJ2-5; 7 bases are a match to TRBD1. Germline trimming cut 6 bases from V and 11 bases from J; bases unmatched to any gene: 3. This CDR3 contains 10 residues. Per germline, CDR1 MGHDK and CDR2 SYGVNS. The CDR3: CASRRDRQYF. CDR3 coding DNA: TGTGCCAGCAGAAGGGACAGACAGTACTTC.